Below, one T cell receptor beta chain is given with its context. The antigen remains unidentified. The CDR3 length is 20 residues. V was pared by 5 bases and J by 5 bases, with 36 bases between. Germline V gene sequence: CDR1 SQVTM, CDR2 ANQGSEA. This specimen comes from a study of cytomegalovirus exposure and HLA in healthy donors. Turning to the study itself: Later, an analysis reported that the 130 or so validation repertoires had used the same platform as the 666 first-cohort repertoires.

Study-level results: Most TCR sequences were uncommon, yet certain public TCRs appeared in many donors.

The assay was immunoSEQ multiplex PCR, and TCRdb's table has in-frame clones only and misses some. The table records 150,000 to 200,000 clones, 86% of them present only once. The donors were part of the roughly 130-subject validation cohort, which stood apart from the roughly 700-subject first cohort. Sequenced: PBMCs. This clonotype was sampled from a man between 18 and 29 years old in good health and CMV-seropositive. The chain joins TRBV29-1 to TRBJ1-2; D is possibly TRBD1 (6 bases). CDR3 sequence: CSVIARVNGHTRDTFYGYTF. CDR3 sequence (DNA): TGCAGCGTTATAGCTCGAGTGAATGGACATACTCGGGACACCTTTTATGGCTACACCTTC.